The rows below give T cell receptor beta chains drawn from one sample of a study of CD8 T cells in Susac syndrome. A single record per CDR3 protein comes from TCRdb applying MiXCR to the immunoSEQ multiplex PCR reads. The sample has around 80,000 distinct CDR3 sequences; more than 85% are singletons. Sequencing input: CD8+ T cells from PBMCs. The receptor set was obtained from a human donor with multiple sclerosis. The CDR3 runs from the conserved cysteine through the conserved F or W. Each record gives: V gene, D gene, J gene, CDR3 length, clone size, CDR3 DNA, CDR3 protein. A D gene is named only where the DNA matches it firmly. Clone size, where shown, is once, few, many, or a class for clones that have expanded.

TRBV7-9,.,TRBJ2-7,14,.,TGTGCCAGCAGCGACGACAGGAGCTCCTACGAGCAGTACTTC,CASSDDRSSYEQYF
TRBV13,TRBD1,TRBJ2-7,13,.,TGTGCCAGCAGCCAGGACAGGGAGGACGAGCAGTACTTC,CASSQDREDEQYF
TRBV12-3/TRBV12-4,TRBD2,TRBJ2-1,16,.,TGTGCCAGCAGTAATCAAGCTAGCGGGAGATGGGATGAGCAGTTCTTC,CASSNQASGRWDEQFF
TRBV10-3,TRBD1,TRBJ2-7,18,.,TGTGCCATCAGTACCCCCGGGACAGGGGATCTACCTACCTACGAGCAGTACTTC,CAISTPGTGDLPTYEQYF
TRBV27,.,TRBJ2-7,15,.,TGTGCCAGCTCGTTTCAGTTTAACAGAGTCTACGAGCAGTACTTC,CASSFQFNRVYEQYF
TRBV9,.,TRBJ1-6,16,.,TGTGCCAGCAGCGTCACTGGGAGCTCCTATAATTCACCCCTCCACTTT,CASSVTGSSYNSPLHF
TRBV28,.,TRBJ1-5,12,.,TGTGCCAGCAGTTTTGACCATCAGCCCCAGCATTTT,CASSFDHQPQHF
TRBV25-1,TRBD2,TRBJ2-1,18,.,TGTGCCAGCAGTGCCCCCCAGGAGTGGGAGGGCTCCTACAATGAGCAGTTCTTC,CASSAPQEWEGSYNEQFF
TRBV14,TRBD1,TRBJ2-2,16,.,TGTGCCAGCAGCAGGGACAGGACACCGAACACCGGGGAGCTGTTTTTT,CASSRDRTPNTGELFF
TRBV27,.,TRBJ2-3,14,once,TGTGCCAGCAGTTTCTGGGTGGGCACAGATACGCAGTATTTT,CASSFWVGTDTQYF
TRBV4-1,.,TRBJ2-1,12,.,TGCGCCAGCAGCGCTGTTGGGGTTGAGCAGTTCTTC,CASSAVGVEQFF
TRBV28,.,TRBJ2-7,13,.,TGTGCCAGCAGTTTAGATAGGGACTACGAGCAGTACTTC,CASSLDRDYEQYF
TRBV7-3,TRBD1,TRBJ1-2,13,.,TGTGCCAGCAGCTCCGGGACAGGGGATGGCTACACCTTC,CASSSGTGDGYTF
TRBV3-1,.,TRBJ2-1,14,.,TGTGCCAGCAGCCCAAATGACGGGCGGAATGAGCAGTTCTTC,CASSPNDGRNEQFF
TRBV24-1,.,TRBJ2-1,12,.,TGTGCCACCAGTGTTAGGGGGAATGAGCAGTTCTTC,CATSVRGNEQFF
TRBV7-2,TRBD2,TRBJ2-5,16,.,TGTGCCAGCAGCACGCACCGACTAGCGGGAAGACAGACCCAGTACTTC,CASSTHRLAGRQTQYF